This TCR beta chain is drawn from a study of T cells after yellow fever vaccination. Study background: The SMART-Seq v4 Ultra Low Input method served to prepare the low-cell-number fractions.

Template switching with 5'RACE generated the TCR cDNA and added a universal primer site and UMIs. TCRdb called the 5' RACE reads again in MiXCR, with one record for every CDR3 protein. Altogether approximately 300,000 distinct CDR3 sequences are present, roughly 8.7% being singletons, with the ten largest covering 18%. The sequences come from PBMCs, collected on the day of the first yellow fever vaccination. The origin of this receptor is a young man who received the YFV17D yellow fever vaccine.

The CDR3 loop reads CASGTARKGLQETQYF. In DNA, the CDR3 is TGTGCCAGCGGAACGGCCAGAAAAGGGCTCCAAGAGACCCAGTACTTC. The chain employs TRBV7-4 and TRBJ2-5, with D unclear. V lost 8 bases to trimming and J lost 1 base, with 20 bases between them. Germline V gene lookup returns CDR1 SGHVT and CDR2 SQSDAQ. CDR3 length equals 16 residues.